What follows describes a single TCR beta chain. No antigen is known for it. Base quality data are lacking; no much larger clone is found one base away. This entry is derived from a study of PD-1 blockade in classical Hodgkin lymphoma (TCRdb year 2020). The study in broad terms: Nivolumab dosing was 3 mg/kg intravenously every 2 weeks, continuing until either disease progression or unacceptable toxicity. To define a peripheral blood immune signature of response to PD-1 blockade in classical Hodgkin lymphoma, the study combined TCR beta sequencing with CyTOF. Overall results and qualifications from the work: A significant rise by C4D1 was seen in CD4+ but not CD8+ TCR diversity (p=0.0027 vs p=0.16), with the rise being most apparent in complete responders (p=0.02). Baseline diversity similar to that of newly diagnosed patients was observed in trial patients achieving complete response, whereas significantly lower diversity was observed in partial responders and progressors. Lower diversity was seen in patients whose nivolumab began less than 1 year after ASCT, and these patients were left out of later analyses so that immune reconstitution would not confound the results. Newly diagnosed patients were reported to have lower baseline TCR diversity than healthy donors, and relapsed/refractory patients were reported to have lower baseline TCR diversity still. The study covered only a single clinical trial cohort, and the causes of the repertoire differences, possibly disease activity or prior therapy, were still not defined.

Genomic DNA was extracted with the Qiagen DNeasy kit from unsorted PBMCs and from negatively selected CD4+ and CD8+ fractions. TCR beta CDR3 regions were amplified by immunoSEQ multiplex PCR using primers annealing to V and J segments. Amplification bias was minimized using a synthetic immune receptor repertoire, and residual bias was removed computationally after sequencing. On the study's bioinformatics: Repertoire diversity was quantified as the Shannon entropy index using custom Python scripts. Unsorted, CD4+ and CD8+ repertoires were examined separately, except in combined analyses, for which CD4+ and CD8+ sequences were merged in silico. A clone was considered expanded if an increase in frequency of at least 2-fold after treatment relative to C1D1 was found, and a pseudocount of 0.5 was applied to clones undetected at baseline. Singleton clones were defined as clones with 0 or 1 copy at C1D1, and non-singleton clones were defined as clones with 2 or more copies. By matching protein sequences in sorted samples from the same patient, clones expanded in unsorted samples were annotated as CD4+, CD8+ or unknown. Wilcoxon tests were applied to paired samples to test diversity changes from C1D1 to C4D1. As stored in TCRdb, this immuneACCESS dataset retains in-frame rearrangements with V and J assigned. A fraction of the clones does not appear; measured against another copy, unresolved V genes explain less than half of the discrepancy, and the remainder lacks a known reason. V and J calls and clone size are as listed in that table; D and trimming were resolved from the DNA. In all, the sample holds thousands of clones, and roughly 76% of those were seen once. The ten biggest clones cover roughly 22% of the sample.

The CDR3 measures 15 amino acids from cysteine to phenylalanine. The retained sequence is limited to the CDR3, 45 bases, with the frame set at the first base. At the junction V is shortened by 5 bases and J by 4 bases, with 17 bases in between. Sequences SGHVS (CDR1) and FQNEAQ (CDR2) are obtained from the germline V gene. What the time point label conveys for this sample: cycle 4 day 1 (C4D1), after more than five weeks of nivolumab. Every trial patient had relapsed following autologous stem cell transplantation, and prior brentuximab vedotin exposure was what differed among cohorts A, B and C. A Miltenyi CD8+ T cell isolation kit was used for magnetic negative selection to purify CD8+ T cells from thawed PBMCs. The trial cohort was composed of 55 to 65 patients with relapsed/refractory classical Hodgkin lymphoma, for whom complete response, partial response or progressive disease was recorded as best overall response. Trial patients were treated with single-agent nivolumab in the multi-cohort phase II CheckMate 205 trial. An independent review committee assessed best overall response by applying the 2007 International Working Group response criteria. PBMCs from the trial were collected at three points: immediately before nivolumab initiation (C1D1), and during therapy at cycle 2 day 1 and cycle 4 day 1. Peripheral blood was collected in 8 mL Vacutainer Cell Preparation Tubes, from which PBMCs were isolated by centrifugation and then cryopreserved. Purified CD4+ and CD8+ fractions were prepared only for cases in which an additional PBMC sample was available. Magnetically labelled cells were depleted on LS columns in a quadroMACS separator, and the flow-through was collected as the purified fraction.

This sequence was found in a human donor with classical Hodgkin lymphoma. The sample in question was CD8+ T cells from blood, obtained before the fourth cycle of nivolumab. The V gene is TRBV7-8 and the J gene is TRBJ2-5; matching of 5 bases hints at TRBD1 as the D gene. Read as DNA, the sequence is TGTGCCAGCAGCCCTCACGACAGTTATCTAGAGACCCAGTACTTC. Its protein product is CASSPHDSYLETQYF.